The clone carrying this TCR beta chain was seen repeatedly, ten times or more. No antigen is known for it. V was clipped by 3 bases and J by 6 bases; unmatched bases: 7. The germline CDR1 and CDR2 sequences are LNHDA and SQIVND (reference sequence). The CDR3 sequence is 15 residues long. Researchers took RNA transcripts and amplified the TCR beta CDR3 regions from them. Primed by the HTBI set, a first-round RT-PCR was run on the TCR CDR3. One entry per CDR3 protein, called by TCRdb with MiXCR from the multiplex PCR reads. The table records roughly 560,000 distinct CDR3 sequences, around 15% of them present only once. This record comes from a study of T cells in Graves' hyperthyroidism and ophthalmopathy. Study-wide results and limits: Most clonotypes expanded in the thyroid (above 0.001) were also present in blood.

The chain combines TRBV19 with TRBJ1-3, with 8 positions matching TRBD1. The specimen sequenced was blood. The sequence was collected from a woman aged 40-49 years with Graves' ophthalmopathy. The DNA of the CDR3 is TGTGCCAGTAGTATTGGCAGGGGGCCTGAAAACACCATATATTTT. Protein product: CASSIGRGPENTIYF.